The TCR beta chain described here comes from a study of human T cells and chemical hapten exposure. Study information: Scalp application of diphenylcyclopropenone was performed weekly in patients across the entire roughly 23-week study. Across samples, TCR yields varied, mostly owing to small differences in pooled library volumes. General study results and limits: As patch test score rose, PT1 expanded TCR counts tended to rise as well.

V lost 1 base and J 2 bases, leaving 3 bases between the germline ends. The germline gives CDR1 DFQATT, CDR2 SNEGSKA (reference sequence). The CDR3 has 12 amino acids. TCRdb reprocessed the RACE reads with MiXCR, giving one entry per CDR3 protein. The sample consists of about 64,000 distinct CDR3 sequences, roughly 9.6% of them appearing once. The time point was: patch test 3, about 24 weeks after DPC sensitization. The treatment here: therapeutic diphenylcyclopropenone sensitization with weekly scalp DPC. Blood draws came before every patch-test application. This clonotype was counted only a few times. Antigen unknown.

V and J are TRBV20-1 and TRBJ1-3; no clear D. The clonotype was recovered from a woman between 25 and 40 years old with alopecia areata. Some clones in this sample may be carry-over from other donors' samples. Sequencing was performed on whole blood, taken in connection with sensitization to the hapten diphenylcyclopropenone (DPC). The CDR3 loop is CSARGAGNTIYF. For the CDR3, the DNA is TGCAGTGCTAGAGGGGCTGGAAACACCATATATTTT.